This TCR beta chain stems from a study of metastatic and nonmetastatic thyroid tumors. The V gene end was trimmed by 4 bases and the J gene end by 0 bases; junction bases not matched to a gene: 6. Looked up from germline, CDR1 is MDHEN and CDR2 is SYDVKM. The CDR3 loop spans 16 amino acids. Thyroid surgery took place with no prior treatment in any patient. TCRdb reanalyzed the PCR reads with MiXCR. The table has around 4,000 clones, around 32% seen once. Sequencing used adjacent normal tissue. The V and J genes are TRBV28 and TRBJ1-3, with 7 bases aligning to TRBD1. This sequence was found in a male donor with papillary thyroid cancer or a benign thyroid nodule (not recorded which). Some clones in this sample may be carry-over from other donors' samples. CDR3 amino acids: CASSSPGQSSGNTIYF. CDR3 nucleotides: TGTGCCAGCAGTTCACCGGGACAGAGCTCTGGAAACACCATATATTTT.